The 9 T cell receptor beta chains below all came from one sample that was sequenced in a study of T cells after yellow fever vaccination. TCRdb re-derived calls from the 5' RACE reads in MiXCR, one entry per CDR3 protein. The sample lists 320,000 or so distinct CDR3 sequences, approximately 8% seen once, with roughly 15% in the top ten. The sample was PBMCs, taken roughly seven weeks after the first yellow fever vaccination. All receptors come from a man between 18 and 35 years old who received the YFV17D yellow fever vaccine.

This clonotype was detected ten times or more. Here the CDR3 DNA reads TGTGCCAGCAGCCAAGATAGCGGGGGGGCCGAGACCCAGTACTTC. This gives the protein CASSQDSGGAETQYF. The V and J genes are TRBV4-2 and TRBJ2-5, with 11 bases lining up with TRBD2. The CDR3 is made up of 15 amino acids. V was pared by 0 bases and J by 5 bases, with 2 bases of the junction left unmatched. CDR1 is LGHNA and CDR2 is YNFKEQ in the germline V gene.

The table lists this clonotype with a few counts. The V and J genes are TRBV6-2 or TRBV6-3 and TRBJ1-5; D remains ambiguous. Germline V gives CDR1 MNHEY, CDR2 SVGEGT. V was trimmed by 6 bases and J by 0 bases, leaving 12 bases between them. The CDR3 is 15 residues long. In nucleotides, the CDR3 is TGTGCCAGCAGCCACGGACGGCTTAGCAATCAGCCCCAGCATTTT. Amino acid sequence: CASSHGRLSNQPQHF.

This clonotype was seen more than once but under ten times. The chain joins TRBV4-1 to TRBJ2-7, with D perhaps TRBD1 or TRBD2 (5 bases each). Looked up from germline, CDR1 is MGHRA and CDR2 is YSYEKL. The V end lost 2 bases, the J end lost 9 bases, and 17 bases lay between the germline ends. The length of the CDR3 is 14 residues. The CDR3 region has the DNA TGCGCCAGCAGCCAATTCCGTACGGGACCTCGGCAGTACTTC. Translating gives CASSQFRTGPRQYF.

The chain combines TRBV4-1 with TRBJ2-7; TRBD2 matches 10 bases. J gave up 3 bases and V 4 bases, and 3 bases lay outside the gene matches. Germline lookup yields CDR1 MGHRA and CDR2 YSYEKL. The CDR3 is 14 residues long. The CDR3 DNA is TGCGCCAGCAGCCCGCGGACTAGCGGCTACGAGCAGTACTTC. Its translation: CASSPRTSGYEQYF.

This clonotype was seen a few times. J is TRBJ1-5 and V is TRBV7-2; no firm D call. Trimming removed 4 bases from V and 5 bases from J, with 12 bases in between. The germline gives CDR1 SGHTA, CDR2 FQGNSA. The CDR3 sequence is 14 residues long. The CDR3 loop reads CASSSNGGYQPQHF. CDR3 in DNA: TGTGCCAGCAGCTCAAACGGCGGCTATCAGCCCCAGCATTTT.

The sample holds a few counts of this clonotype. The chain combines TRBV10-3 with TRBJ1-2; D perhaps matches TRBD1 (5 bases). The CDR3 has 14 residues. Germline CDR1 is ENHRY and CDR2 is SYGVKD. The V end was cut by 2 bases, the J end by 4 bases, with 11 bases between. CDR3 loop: CAISERQGTYGYTF. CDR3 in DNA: TGTGCCATCAGTGAGAGGCAGGGAACCTATGGCTACACCTTC.

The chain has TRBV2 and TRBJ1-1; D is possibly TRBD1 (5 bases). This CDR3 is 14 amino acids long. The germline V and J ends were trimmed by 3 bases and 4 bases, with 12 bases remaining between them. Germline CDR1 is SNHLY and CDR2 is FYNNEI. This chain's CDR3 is CASSDRGVGTEAFF. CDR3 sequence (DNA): TGTGCCAGCAGTGACAGAGGGGTGGGCACTGAAGCTTTCTTT.

DNA of the CDR3: TGTGCCAGCACTCTACTCCCAGATACGCAGTATTTT. Its translation is CASTLLPDTQYF. This sequence joins TRBV7-2 and TRBJ2-3; no clear D. Germline values: CDR1 SGHTA, CDR2 FQGNSA. CDR3 size: 12 residues. The V and J ends lost 7 bases and 4 bases respectively, with 9 bases between them.

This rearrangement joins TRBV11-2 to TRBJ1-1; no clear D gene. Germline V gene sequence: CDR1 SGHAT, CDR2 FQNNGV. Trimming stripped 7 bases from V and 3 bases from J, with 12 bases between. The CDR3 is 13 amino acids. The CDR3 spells CASTTRGDTEAFF. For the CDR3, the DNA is TGTGCCAGCACCACTCGGGGAGACACTGAAGCTTTCTTT.